This TCR beta chain is drawn from a study of CD8 T cells in ankylosing spondylitis. Study outcomes and limitations: The study identified a TCR beta motif of several highly homologous variants that appeared characteristic of ankylosing spondylitis blood.

One entry per CDR3 protein, called by TCRdb with MiXCR from the 5' RACE reads. The table shows about 540,000 distinct CDR3 sequences, with roughly 13% occurring only once. Comments on this clonotype: Its antigen is unknown.

Trimming took 5 bases from V and 3 from J; bases not matched to a gene: 9. Germline values: CDR1 MNHNS, CDR2 SASEGT. The CDR3 runs to 16 residues. This chain links TRBV6-1 with TRBJ2-2; 7 bases map to TRBD1. This receptor was obtained from a male donor with ankylosing spondylitis. Sequencing used blood, either unsorted or a sorted T cell fraction (not recorded which). DNA for the CDR3: TGTGCCAGCAGTCCCCGGGACAGCTTTTACACCGGGGAGCTGTTTTTT. This gives the protein CASSPRDSFYTGELFF.